The 20 T cell receptor beta chains below were found in one sample sequenced in a study of shared clonotypes between healthy human individuals. Measured with immunoSEQ multiplex PCR; TCRdb has only the in-frame clones, and not every one. This table holds about 2.4 million clones, roughly 93% found once. Sequencing was performed on naive CD4+ T cells from PBMCs. Regarding subset: CD45RA+ positively selected. The origin of the receptors is a man younger than 30 in good health. Some clones in this sample may be carry-over from other donors' samples.

This clone was picked up one time. The chain carries TRBV6-6 and TRBJ2-7; D is undetermined. This CDR3 comprises 12 residues. V shed 2 bases and J shed 7 bases, with 9 bases lying between them. Germline assignment: CDR1 MNHNY and CDR2 SVGAGI (reference sequence). The CDR3, as DNA: TGTGCCAGCAGTTACCTAATGGAGGAGCAGTACTTC. Amino acids: CASSYLMEEQYF.

The chain employs TRBV27 and TRBJ1-2; 8 bases are a match to TRBD1. CDR1 is MNHEY and CDR2 is SMNVEV in the germline V gene (reference sequence). V was pared by 0 bases and J by 5 bases, with 26 bases of the junction left unmatched. This CDR3 is 22 amino acids long. CDR3 residues: CASSLSYRAPRGTGAGPYGYTF. DNA for the CDR3: TGTGCCAGCAGTTTATCGTATCGGGCCCCTCGGGGGACAGGAGCGGGGCCATATGGCTACACCTTC.

This sequence joins TRBV28 and TRBJ1-3; TRBD1 might be the D (6 bases). The V end lost 5 bases, the J end lost 6 bases, and 14 bases lay between the germline ends. This CDR3 has 14 residues. Germline CDR1 is MDHEN and CDR2 is SYDVKM. CDR3 sequence (DNA): TGTGCCAGCAGTCCCTCAACAGGGTTAAACACCATATATTTT. The encoded protein is CASSPSTGLNTIYF.

V gene TRBV28 combines with J gene TRBJ1-4; TRBD1 is a possible D gene (5 bases). Between the trimmed V and J ends, which lost 5 bases and 8 bases, there was a span of 9 bases. This CDR3 is built from 12 residues. Germline V gene sequence: CDR1 MDHEN, CDR2 SYDVKM. DNA of the CDR3: TGTGCCAGCAGTGGGGCGGGGGAAAAACTGTTTTTT. Its protein is CASSGAGEKLFF.

The chain joins TRBV11-3 to TRBJ2-7; D ambiguous. V lost 0 bases, J lost 3 bases, and 6 bases lay in between. The CDR3 has 13 amino acids. Germline V lookup: CDR1 SGHNT, CDR2 YENEEA. The CDR3 region is CASSLEIDYEQYF. For the CDR3, the DNA is TGTGCCAGCAGCTTAGAAATAGACTACGAGCAGTACTTC.

The CDR3 protein is CASSSRTGPLAKNIQYF. CDR3 nucleotide sequence: TGTGCCAGCAGCTCAAGGACAGGGCCGCTAGCCAAAAACATTCAGTACTTC. The chain carries TRBV7-2 and TRBJ2-4, with TRBD1 matching over 8 bases. Germline V CDR1 and CDR2: SGHTA, FQGNSA. V lost 4 bases to trimming and J lost 0 bases; unmatched junction nucleotides: 8. The CDR3 has 17 amino acids.

This clone has a single count. The genes are TRBV28 and TRBJ1-2, with 7 bases identical to TRBD1. The V and J ends lost 6 bases and 8 bases, in that order; junction bases with no gene match: 18. Germline V gene sequence: CDR1 MDHEN, CDR2 SYDVKM. CDR3 size: 16 residues. The CDR3 sequence: CASSRIQGSHEGGYTF. The CDR3 DNA sequence: TGTGCCAGCAGCCGTATACAGGGGTCCCACGAAGGGGGCTACACCTTC.

J is TRBJ1-4 and V is TRBV28; D is unclear. The CDR3 is made up of 12 amino acids. The germline V gene has CDR1 MDHEN and CDR2 SYDVKM. Trimming removed 6 bases at V and 6 bases at J, with 8 bases between. The CDR3 DNA follows: TGTGCCAGCAGCTCCCCTGATGAAAAACTGTTTTTT. It translates to CASSSPDEKLFF.

The rearrangement links TRBV9 to TRBJ1-2; 7 bases agree with TRBD1. Trimming took 4 bases from V and 6 from J; bases not matched to a gene: 6. The CDR3 is made up of 13 amino acids. Germline V gene data show CDR1 as SGDLS and CDR2 as YYNGEE. This CDR3 is CASSRQGSDGYTF. CDR3 in DNA: TGTGCCAGCAGCCGACAGGGTTCAGATGGCTACACCTTC.

The genes are TRBV11-3 and TRBJ2-1; 12 bases map to TRBD2. The germline CDR1 and CDR2 sequences are SGHNT and YENEEA. The CDR3 is 15 residues long. After removal of 5 bases from V and 5 bases from J, the junction contained 4 bases not matched to a gene. The CDR3 DNA is TGTGCCAGCAGCGCAGGACTAGCGGGGAACAATGAGCAGTTCTTC. Its protein is CASSAGLAGNNEQFF.

The rearrangement uses TRBV19 and TRBJ2-5, with TRBD2 identical over 8 bases. V gave up 1 base and J gave up 0 bases; unmatched junction bases: 1. Germline V gene lookup returns CDR1 LNHDA and CDR2 SQIVND (reference sequence). This CDR3 comprises 15 residues. Here the CDR3 reads CASSIAGGYQETQYF. The CDR3 bases are TGTGCCAGTAGTATAGCGGGAGGGTACCAAGAGACCCAGTACTTC. Combining the CDR3 with reference TRBV19 and TRBJ2-5 gives the whole variable domain DGGITQSPKYLFRKEGQNVTLSCEQNLNHDAMYWYRQDPGQGLRLIYYSQIVNDFQKGDIAEGYSVSREKKESFPLTVTSAQKNPTAFYLCASSIAGGYQETQYFGPGTRLLVL.

The count of this clone is one. Additional DNA sequences in this sample encode the identical CDR3. The genes are TRBV28 and TRBJ1-3, with a tentative D call TRBD1 (5 bases). The germline V and J ends were trimmed by 4 bases and 0 bases, with 10 bases remaining between them. Germline CDR1 MDHEN, CDR2 SYDVKM. The length of the CDR3 is 15 residues. The CDR3 sequence: CASSSPGSSGNTIYF. Here the CDR3 DNA reads TGTGCCAGCAGTTCCCCAGGGAGCTCTGGAAACACCATATATTTT.

V usage is TRBV29-1 and J usage is TRBJ2-3, with 9 bases that match TRBD1. The CDR3 totals 15 residues. Germline V gene lookup returns CDR1 SQVTM and CDR2 ANQGSEA. The V gene end was trimmed by 4 bases and the J gene end by 1 base; junction bases not matched to a gene: 6. The CDR3: CSVGNRGHRTDTQYF. Written as DNA, the CDR3 is TGCAGCGTTGGAAACAGGGGGCATCGCACAGATACGCAGTATTTT.

This chain links TRBV7-3 with TRBJ2-1; 9 bases align to TRBD2. Germline CDR1 reads SGHTA; CDR2 reads FQGTGA. The CDR3 has 16 amino acids. The J segment lost 7 bases and the V segment lost 1 base, leaving 8 bases of the junction unmatched. Written as DNA, the CDR3 is TGTGCCAGCAGCTTAATAATAGCGGGAGTTAGGAATGAGCAGTTCTTC. Its protein is CASSLIIAGVRNEQFF.

The chain recombines TRBV5-6 with TRBJ2-7, with 8 nucleotides matching TRBD2. CDR3 length: 15 amino acids. Per germline, CDR1 SGHDT and CDR2 YYEEEE. V dropped 4 bases and J dropped 3; count of bases not matched to a gene: 9. CDR3: CASSLSGSRIYEQYF. The CDR3 nucleotides are TGTGCCAGCAGCCTAAGCGGGAGTCGGATCTACGAGCAGTACTTC.

V gene TRBV4-1 combines with J gene TRBJ2-2, with D possibly TRBD2 on 6 matching bases. The CDR3 covers 16 residues. Germline CDR1 is MGHRA and CDR2 is YSYEKL. V gave up 2 bases and J gave up 5 bases, with 15 bases separating them. This CDR3 is CASSQNSGGKTGELFF. CDR3 nucleotides: TGCGCCAGCAGCCAAAATAGTGGGGGGAAGACCGGGGAGCTGTTTTTT.

The V and J genes are TRBV19 and TRBJ2-7; TRBD2 matches 7 bases. CDR3 length equals 12 residues. CDR1 and CDR2 from the germline V gene are LNHDA and SQIVND (reference sequence). After removal of 3 bases from V and 7 bases from J, the junction contained 3 bases not matched to a gene. The CDR3 DNA reads TGTGCCAGTAGTATTTTAGCGGGTGAGCAGTACTTC. It is translated as CASSILAGEQYF.

This chain joins TRBV7-8 and TRBJ2-7, with D tentatively TRBD2 (5 bases). V lost 0 bases and J lost 6, with 18 bases in between. CDR3 length equals 16 residues. Germline V gene data show CDR1 as SGHVS and CDR2 as FQNEAQ. The CDR3 DNA follows: TGTGCCAGCAGCTTAGCCTTTGTGCTAGCTACCGGCGAGCAGTACTTC. It specifies CASSLAFVLATGEQYF.

The chain uses TRBV19 and TRBJ2-1; D might be TRBD2 (6 bases). This CDR3 spans 16 amino acids. CDR1 is LNHDA and CDR2 is SQIVND in the germline V gene (reference sequence). Between the trimmed V and J ends, which lost 7 bases and 0 bases, there was a span of 16 bases. The CDR3 bases are TGTGCCAGTACCCGCCTTGGGGGGAGCTCCTACAATGAGCAGTTCTTC. Translating it yields CASTRLGGSSYNEQFF.

V and J are TRBV5-8 and TRBJ1-4, with D perhaps matching TRBD1 (5 bases). Germline CDR1 and CDR2: SGHTS and YDEGEE. With 5 bases removed from V and 4 bases from J, the gap between germline ends came to 15 bases. The CDR3 runs to 15 residues. CDR3 bases: TGTGCCAGCAGTCTGCCCTCGGGGCTTAATGAAAAACTGTTTTTT. Translating gives CASSLPSGLNEKLFF.